These 24 T cell receptor beta chains share one sample of origin, sequenced in a study of T cells in localized non-small cell lung cancer (dated by TCRdb to about 2020). Library method: the immunoSEQ multiplex PCR assay. TCRdb took over this immuneACCESS table, retaining in-frame rearrangements with V and J assigned. Such tables are incomplete; in checked studies, under half of the missing clones stem from an unresolved V gene, and the remainder is unexplained. The sample table lists 55,000 to 75,000 clones, about nine tenths of them with a count of one. The biggest ten clones account for around a fifth of the sample. The sequencing here drew on peripheral blood, taken before any cancer treatment. The source is a male donor at least 60 years old with stage III squamous cell lung carcinoma.

The chain is built from TRBV2 and TRBJ2-1; tentative D call: TRBD2 (5 bases). Germline V gene sequence: CDR1 SNHLY, CDR2 FYNNEI. The CDR3 has 16 residues. V was trimmed by 7 bases and J by 0 bases, leaving 16 bases between them. CDR3 in DNA: TGTGCCAGCATTATGCGGGCAGGAAGCTCCTACAATGAGCAGTTCTTC. Its translation: CASIMRAGSSYNEQFF.

Written as DNA, the CDR3 is TGTGCCAGCAGCCCTACAGGGGCAACTAATGAAAAACTGTTTTTT. Protein sequence: CASSPTGATNEKLFF. This chain uses TRBV7-2 with TRBJ1-4; 7 bases align to TRBD1. V was pared by 5 bases and J by 0 bases, with 3 bases of the junction left unmatched. This CDR3 region has 15 residues. Germline-derived CDR1 and CDR2 are SGHTA and FQGNSA. The variable domain in full, with the rest retrieved from reference TRBV7-2 and TRBJ1-4, is GAGVSQSPSNKVTEKGKDVELRCDPISGHTALYWYRQSLGQGLEFLIYFQGNSAPDKSGLPSDRFSAERTGGSVSTLTIQRTQQEDSAVYLCASSPTGATNEKLFFGSGTQLSVL.

The chain combines TRBV10-3 with TRBJ1-4; TRBD1 might be the D (6 bases). The CDR3 contains 14 residues. Trimming removed 0 bases from V and 7 bases from J, with 9 bases in between. Germline CDR1 reads ENHRY; CDR2 reads SYGVKD. The CDR3 reads CAISESGRGEKLFF. CDR3 DNA sequence: TGTGCCATCAGTGAGTCCGGCAGGGGTGAAAAACTGTTTTTT.

The chain links TRBV5-1 to TRBJ1-1; TRBD1 aligns across 9 bases. V was pared by 4 bases and J by 1 base, with 2 bases of the junction left unmatched. Looked up from germline, CDR1 is SGHRS and CDR2 is YFSETQ. There are 14 residues in the CDR3. This CDR3 is CASSQQGANTEAFF. DNA of the CDR3: TGCGCCAGCAGCCAACAGGGGGCGAACACTGAAGCTTTCTTT.

The chain combines TRBV25-1 with TRBJ1-4, with D maybe TRBD1 (5 bases). This CDR3 is built from 14 residues. Germline loops: CDR1 MGHDK, CDR2 SYGVNS. The germline V and J ends were trimmed by 8 bases and 7 bases, with 17 bases remaining between them. CDR3 sequence reads: CASGGQGAGEKLFF. The CDR3 DNA follows: TGTGCCAGCGGCGGTCAGGGAGCAGGTGAAAAACTGTTTTTT.

The V and J genes are TRBV7-9 and TRBJ1-2; D gene uncertain. CDR3 length: 14 amino acids. Trimming cost V 4 bases and J 4 bases, with 13 bases left between them. The germline V gene encodes CDR1 SEHNR and CDR2 FQNEAQ (reference sequence). CDR3 coding DNA: TGTGCCAGCAGCTCGTCAGACTGGACCTATGGCTACACCTTC. Encoded protein: CASSSSDWTYGYTF.

CDR3 in amino acids: CASKPDKGPLHF. The CDR3 coding sequence is TGTGCCAGCAAGCCGGACAAAGGGCCCCTCCACTTT. The chain joins TRBV2 to TRBJ1-6; tentative D call: TRBD1 (5 bases). The CDR3 is made up of 12 amino acids. CDR1 and CDR2 (germline): SNHLY, FYNNEI. V lost 7 bases to trimming and J lost 13 bases, with 14 bases between them.

The chain links TRBV7-2 to TRBJ1-6, with D tentatively TRBD1 (6 bases). The CDR3 is 15 residues long. Germline V gene data show CDR1 as SGHTA and CDR2 as FQGNSA. With 3 bases removed from V and 7 bases from J, the gap between germline ends came to 13 bases. The CDR3 loop reads CASSFRGARNSPLHF. Here the CDR3 DNA reads TGTGCCAGCAGCTTCAGGGGAGCGCGGAATTCACCCCTCCACTTT.

The chain employs TRBV5-1 and TRBJ2-1; no clear D gene. This CDR3 contains 13 residues. Trimming stripped 0 bases from V and 6 bases from J, with 7 bases between. Germline V gives CDR1 SGHRS, CDR2 YFSETQ. CDR3 amino acids: CASSLDQSNEQFF. CDR3 bases: TGCGCCAGCAGCTTGGACCAAAGCAATGAGCAGTTCTTC. The full variable domain, its missing parts supplied by reference TRBV5-1 and TRBJ2-1, is KAGVTQTPRYLIKTRGQQVTLSCSPISGHRSVSWYQQTPGQGLQFLFEYFSETQRNKGNFPGRFSGRQFSNSRSEMNVSTLELGDSALYLCASSLDQSNEQFFGPGTRLTVL.

The rearrangement joins TRBV5-8 to TRBJ2-1; no reliable D call. With 7 bases removed from V and 6 bases from J, the gap between germline ends came to 14 bases. Germline V gene sequence: CDR1 SGHTS, CDR2 YDEGEE. The CDR3 totals 13 residues. CDR3 DNA sequence: TGTGCCAGCGAACTTGGCGGCGGCAATGAGCAGTTCTTC. As protein: CASELGGGNEQFF.

The chain couples TRBV11-3 to TRBJ2-5; 7 positions agree with TRBD1. The germline V gene encodes CDR1 SGHNT and CDR2 YENEEA. Trimming cost V 2 bases and J 5 bases; bases outside gene matches: 14. The CDR3 is 17 amino acids. CDR3 protein: CASSLRPHRGGGETQYF. CDR3 DNA: TGTGCCAGCAGCTTACGACCCCACAGGGGCGGTGGGGAGACCCAGTACTTC.

The gene calls are TRBV9 and TRBJ1-1; 8 positions agree with TRBD1. The CDR3 length is 13 residues. Trimming cost V 6 bases and J 8 bases; bases outside gene matches: 9. CDR1 and CDR2 from the germline V gene are SGDLS and YYNGEE. The CDR3 DNA follows: TGTGCCAGCAATCGGGCGCAGGGGGCGGAAGCTTTCTTT. It translates to CASNRAQGAEAFF.

This clone was detected only a few times. The junction departs from the called germline gene at one end, perhaps through a read error. The chain recombines TRBV7-9 with TRBJ1-3; possibly TRBD1 for D (5 bases). Germline loops: CDR1 SEHNR, CDR2 FQNEAQ (reference sequence). The CDR3 totals 10 residues. The CDR3 sequence: CASSSDGQNF. The CDR3 DNA reads TGTGCCAGCAGCTCAGACGGACAAAATTTT.

This clone was counted a single time. CDR3 DNA: TGCGCCAGCAGCCAAGAATGGACAGGGCCCTATGGCTACACCTTC. Residues: CASSQEWTGPYGYTF. V usage is TRBV4-3 and J usage is TRBJ1-2; 8 bases are shared with TRBD1. The CDR3 runs to 15 residues. The germline V gene encodes CDR1 LGHNA and CDR2 YSLEER. V was pared by 0 bases and J by 4 bases, with 4 bases of the junction left unmatched.

V and J are TRBV29-1 and TRBJ2-5; possible D gene TRBD2, 6 bases. Germline V CDR1 and CDR2: SQVTM, ANQGSEA. V lost 7 bases, J lost 1 base, and 13 bases lay in between. The CDR3 extends over 13 amino acids. CDR3 coding DNA: TGCAGCGCAGATTTGGGACTCCAAGAGACCCAGTACTTC. It specifies CSADLGLQETQYF.

The J gene is TRBJ2-2, the V gene TRBV9; maybe TRBD2 (6 bases). CDR3 length: 12 amino acids. Germline CDR1 SGDLS, CDR2 YYNGEE. V gave up 5 bases and J gave up 5 bases, with 7 bases separating them. The CDR3 loop is CASRTRTGELFF. Written as DNA, the CDR3 is TGTGCCAGCAGGACTAGGACCGGGGAGCTGTTTTTT.

DNA of the CDR3: TGCGCCAGCAGCCAAGATGTGGCAGGGAGGCGAGATGGCTACACCTTC. This gives the protein CASSQDVAGRRDGYTF. The chain carries TRBV4-3 and TRBJ1-2; D perhaps matches TRBD1 (5 bases). Germline lookup yields CDR1 LGHNA and CDR2 YSLEER. CDR3 length: 16 amino acids. V was clipped by 0 bases and J by 6 bases, with 17 bases between them.

This chain connects TRBV6-1 to TRBJ1-5; unclear D gene. Germline V gene sequence: CDR1 MNHNS, CDR2 SASEGT. V was clipped by 3 bases and J by 1 base, with 7 bases between them. CDR3 length: 14 amino acids. The CDR3 loop is CASSERQSNQPQHF. CDR3 coding DNA: TGTGCCAGCAGTGAGAGACAAAGCAATCAGCCCCAGCATTTT.

The rearrangement links TRBV2 to TRBJ1-5; TRBD1 aligns across 8 bases. Germline V gives CDR1 SNHLY, CDR2 FYNNEI. V trimming: 6 bases; J trimming: 4 bases; junction bases outside the gene matches: 5. The CDR3 runs 14 residues. The CDR3 DNA reads as TGTGCCAGCAGGGGGACAGGTCCTAATCAGCCCCAGCATTTT. It yields the protein CASRGTGPNQPQHF.

The rearrangement uses TRBV6-6 and TRBJ2-5; D unresolved. The CDR3 sequence is 12 residues long. Trimming pared 2 bases from V and 2 bases from J, leaving 3 bases between. Germline CDR1 and CDR2: MNHNY and SVGAGI (reference sequence). CDR3 sequence (DNA): TGTGCCAGCAGTTACGGGCAAGAGACCCAGTACTTC. It yields the protein CASSYGQETQYF.

This chain connects TRBV5-6 to TRBJ1-5; D remains ambiguous. V was cut by 0 bases and J by 0 bases, with 7 bases left in between. CDR3 length: 15 residues. Germline CDR1 is SGHDT and CDR2 is YYEEEE. The CDR3 nucleotides read TGTGCCAGCAGCTTGGCAGGTGATAGCAATCAGCCCCAGCATTTT. Translated: CASSLAGDSNQPQHF. The full variable domain, completed using reference TRBV5-6 and TRBJ1-5, is DAGVTQSPTHLIKTRGQQVTLRCSPKSGHDTVSWYQQALGQGPQFIFQYYEEEERQRGNFPDRFSGHQFPNYSSELNVNALLLGDSALYLCASSLAGDSNQPQHFGDGTRLSIL.

The chain couples TRBV5-6 to TRBJ1-1; 12 positions match TRBD1. The ends lost 3 bases at V and 0 bases at J; junction bases unmatched: 3. The V gene's germline CDR1 is SGHDT and CDR2 YYEEEE. CDR3 length: 16 amino acids. CDR3 sequence reads: CASSSGTGGLNTEAFF. CDR3 nucleotide sequence: TGTGCCAGCAGCTCCGGGACAGGGGGCCTGAACACTGAAGCTTTCTTT.

The chain has TRBV10-3 and TRBJ1-1; no definite D call. V was trimmed by 2 bases and J by 1 base, leaving 17 bases between them. From germline, CDR1 is ENHRY and CDR2 SYGVKD. This CDR3 has 17 residues. The CDR3 sequence: CAISESDITRWNTEAFF. DNA for the CDR3: TGTGCCATCAGTGAGAGCGACATCACCCGGTGGAACACTGAAGCTTTCTTT.

V and J are TRBV30 and TRBJ1-2; TRBD1 matches at 11 bases. The germline V gene encodes CDR1 GTSNPN and CDR2 SVGIG (reference sequence). The CDR3 is 14 amino acids. V dropped 5 bases and J dropped 8; count of bases not matched to a gene: 10. The chain's CDR3 is CAWGTGQGVRGYTF. The CDR3 nucleotides read TGTGCCTGGGGAACGGGACAGGGGGTTAGAGGCTACACCTTC. Filled out from reference TRBV30 and TRBJ1-2, the complete variable domain reads SQTIHQWPATLVQPVGSPLSLECTVEGTSNPNLYWYRQAAGRGLQLLFYSVGIGQISSEVPQNLSASRPQDRQFILSSKKLLLSDSGFYLCAWGTGQGVRGYTFGSGTRLTVV.